One and the same sample provided the 14 T cell receptor beta chains below, sequenced in a study of PD-1 blockade in classical Hodgkin lymphoma. Every patient was affected by relapse after autologous stem cell transplantation, while exposure to brentuximab vedotin was not uniform. CD4+ T cells were purified from thawed PBMCs by negative selection. Clones were sequenced by immunoSEQ multiplex PCR, and TCRdb holds only the in-frame ones, with some missing. The sample lists just under 30,000 clones; around 86% were seen once. Sequencing used CD4+ T cells from blood, obtained at baseline. These receptors all come from a human donor with classical Hodgkin lymphoma.

This chain links TRBV5-5 with TRBJ1-5, with TRBD1 matching 7 bases. V shed 3 bases and J 4 bases; nucleotides not matched to a gene: 4. The CDR3 covers 14 residues. CDR1 is SGHKS and CDR2 is YYEKEE in the germline V gene (reference sequence). The CDR3 coding sequence is TGTGCCAGCAGCTGGGGGACAGAGAATCAGCCCCAGCATTTT. Residues: CASSWGTENQPQHF.

The rearrangement links TRBV6-6 to TRBJ1-3; no clear D gene. The CDR3 sequence is 15 residues long. Trimming took off 5 bases at V and 3 bases at J, with 14 bases between the two ends. Germline-derived CDR1 and CDR2 are MNHNY and SVGAGI (reference sequence). The CDR3 DNA sequence: TGTGCCAGCAGTCCTGCAGGTCGCTTTGGAAACACCATATATTTT. Encoded protein: CASSPAGRFGNTIYF.

The V and J genes are TRBV6-1 and TRBJ1-1; no reliable D call. The CDR3 is 11 amino acids. Germline V gene sequence: CDR1 MNHNS, CDR2 SASEGT. Trimming shortened V by 5 bases and J by 4 bases, and 5 bases separated the two germline ends. In nucleotides, the CDR3 is TGTGCCAGCAGTCTAGGCACTGAAGCTTTCTTT. This translates into CASSLGTEAFF.

This chain joins TRBV7-9 and TRBJ1-1; D is possibly TRBD1 (5 bases). The length of the CDR3 is 14 residues. V dropped 5 bases and J dropped 6 bases, with 16 bases sitting between them. Germline CDR1 SEHNR, CDR2 FQNEAQ (reference sequence). As DNA, the CDR3 is TGTGCCAGCAGCCAAATTCCGGGACCACCTGAAGCTTTCTTT. Amino acid sequence: CASSQIPGPPEAFF.

This chain links TRBV7-2 with TRBJ1-2; D is uncertain. This CDR3 region has 14 residues. With 5 bases removed from V and 8 bases from J, the gap between germline ends came to 18 bases. CDR1 is SGHTA, CDR2 FQGNSA, per germline. Here the CDR3 reads CASSHSDTFGGYTF. As DNA, the CDR3 is TGTGCCAGCAGCCACTCCGACACCTTCGGGGGCTACACCTTC.

The rearrangement links TRBV30 to TRBJ2-5; a weak D match, TRBD2 (5 bases). The V gene's germline CDR1 is GTSNPN and CDR2 SVGIG (reference sequence). This CDR3 is 12 amino acids long. Trimming took off 5 bases at V and 2 bases at J, with 9 bases between the two ends. The CDR3 reads CAWEGNQETQYF. CDR3 coding DNA: TGTGCCTGGGAGGGAAATCAAGAGACCCAGTACTTC.

The chain employs TRBV5-8 and TRBJ2-2; D is perhaps TRBD1 (6 bases). V shed 4 bases and J shed 1 base, with 11 bases lying between them. Germline V gene data show CDR1 as SGHTS and CDR2 as YDEGEE. This CDR3 is built from 15 residues. This chain's CDR3 is CASSPLTGNTGELFF. CDR3 DNA: TGTGCCAGCAGCCCGCTGACAGGGAACACCGGGGAGCTGTTTTTT.

The chain links TRBV5-4 to TRBJ2-5, with D possibly matching TRBD1 (6 bases). This CDR3 contains 16 residues. The V end lost 0 bases, the J end lost 4 bases, and 16 bases lay between the germline ends. Germline V lookup: CDR1 SGHNT, CDR2 YYREEE (reference sequence). The CDR3 is CASSLEGRGTGETQYF. The CDR3 bases are TGTGCCAGCAGCTTGGAGGGTAGGGGGACGGGAGAGACCCAGTACTTC.

This sequence joins TRBV6-5 and TRBJ1-4; no definite D call. Germline loops: CDR1 MNHEY, CDR2 SVGAGI. The ends were cut back, 0 bases at V and 3 bases at J, with 8 bases in the middle. This CDR3 has 15 amino acids. The CDR3 nucleotides are TGTGCCAGCAGTTACTCGGAACAGTCTAATGAAAAACTGTTTTTT. Amino acid sequence: CASSYSEQSNEKLFF.

This chain uses TRBV7-2 with TRBJ1-3; the D is unclear. Germline V gives CDR1 SGHTA, CDR2 FQGNSA. CDR3 length equals 17 residues. The V and J ends lost 1 base and 0 bases respectively, with 13 bases between them. This CDR3 reads CASSLGGRLGSGNTIYF. The CDR3 DNA reads TGTGCCAGCAGCTTAGGAGGGCGCCTGGGCTCTGGAAACACCATATATTTT.

The rearrangement links TRBV4-3 to TRBJ2-6; D is ambiguous. V lost 0 bases to trimming and J lost 0 bases, with 9 bases between them. Germline lookup yields CDR1 LGHNA and CDR2 YSLEER. This CDR3 spans 17 amino acids. The CDR3 loop is CASSQDPASSGANVLTF. The CDR3 DNA is TGCGCCAGCAGCCAAGATCCAGCCAGCTCTGGGGCCAACGTCCTGACTTTC.

The chain is built from TRBV9 and TRBJ2-1; 7 bases fit TRBD2. The CDR3 is 16 residues long. With 0 bases clipped from V and 6 bases from J, the junction kept 9 bases outside the gene matches. From germline, CDR1 is SGDLS and CDR2 YYNGEE. CDR3 amino acids: CASSVAGGSTGNEQFF. The CDR3 DNA follows: TGTGCCAGCAGCGTAGCGGGCGGGAGTACTGGCAATGAGCAGTTCTTC.

This chain connects TRBV18 to TRBJ2-2; D is perhaps TRBD1 (5 bases). The germline V and J ends were trimmed by 9 bases and 0 bases, with 11 bases remaining between them. CDR3 size: 14 residues. Looked up from germline, CDR1 is KGHSH and CDR2 is LQKENI. CDR3 amino acids: CASSTVPNTGELFF. Written as DNA, the CDR3 is TGTGCCAGTTCGACAGTACCGAACACCGGGGAGCTGTTTTTT.

This sequence joins TRBV7-9 and TRBJ2-2; D is perhaps TRBD1 or TRBD2 (5 bases each). Germline-derived CDR1 and CDR2 are SEHNR and FQNEAQ (reference sequence). V shed 1 base and J shed 4 bases, with 10 bases lying between them. The CDR3 covers 15 residues. CDR3 nucleotide sequence: TGTGCCAGCAGCTTAGGCCATGGGACCACCGGGGAGCTGTTTTTT. Protein: CASSLGHGTTGELFF.